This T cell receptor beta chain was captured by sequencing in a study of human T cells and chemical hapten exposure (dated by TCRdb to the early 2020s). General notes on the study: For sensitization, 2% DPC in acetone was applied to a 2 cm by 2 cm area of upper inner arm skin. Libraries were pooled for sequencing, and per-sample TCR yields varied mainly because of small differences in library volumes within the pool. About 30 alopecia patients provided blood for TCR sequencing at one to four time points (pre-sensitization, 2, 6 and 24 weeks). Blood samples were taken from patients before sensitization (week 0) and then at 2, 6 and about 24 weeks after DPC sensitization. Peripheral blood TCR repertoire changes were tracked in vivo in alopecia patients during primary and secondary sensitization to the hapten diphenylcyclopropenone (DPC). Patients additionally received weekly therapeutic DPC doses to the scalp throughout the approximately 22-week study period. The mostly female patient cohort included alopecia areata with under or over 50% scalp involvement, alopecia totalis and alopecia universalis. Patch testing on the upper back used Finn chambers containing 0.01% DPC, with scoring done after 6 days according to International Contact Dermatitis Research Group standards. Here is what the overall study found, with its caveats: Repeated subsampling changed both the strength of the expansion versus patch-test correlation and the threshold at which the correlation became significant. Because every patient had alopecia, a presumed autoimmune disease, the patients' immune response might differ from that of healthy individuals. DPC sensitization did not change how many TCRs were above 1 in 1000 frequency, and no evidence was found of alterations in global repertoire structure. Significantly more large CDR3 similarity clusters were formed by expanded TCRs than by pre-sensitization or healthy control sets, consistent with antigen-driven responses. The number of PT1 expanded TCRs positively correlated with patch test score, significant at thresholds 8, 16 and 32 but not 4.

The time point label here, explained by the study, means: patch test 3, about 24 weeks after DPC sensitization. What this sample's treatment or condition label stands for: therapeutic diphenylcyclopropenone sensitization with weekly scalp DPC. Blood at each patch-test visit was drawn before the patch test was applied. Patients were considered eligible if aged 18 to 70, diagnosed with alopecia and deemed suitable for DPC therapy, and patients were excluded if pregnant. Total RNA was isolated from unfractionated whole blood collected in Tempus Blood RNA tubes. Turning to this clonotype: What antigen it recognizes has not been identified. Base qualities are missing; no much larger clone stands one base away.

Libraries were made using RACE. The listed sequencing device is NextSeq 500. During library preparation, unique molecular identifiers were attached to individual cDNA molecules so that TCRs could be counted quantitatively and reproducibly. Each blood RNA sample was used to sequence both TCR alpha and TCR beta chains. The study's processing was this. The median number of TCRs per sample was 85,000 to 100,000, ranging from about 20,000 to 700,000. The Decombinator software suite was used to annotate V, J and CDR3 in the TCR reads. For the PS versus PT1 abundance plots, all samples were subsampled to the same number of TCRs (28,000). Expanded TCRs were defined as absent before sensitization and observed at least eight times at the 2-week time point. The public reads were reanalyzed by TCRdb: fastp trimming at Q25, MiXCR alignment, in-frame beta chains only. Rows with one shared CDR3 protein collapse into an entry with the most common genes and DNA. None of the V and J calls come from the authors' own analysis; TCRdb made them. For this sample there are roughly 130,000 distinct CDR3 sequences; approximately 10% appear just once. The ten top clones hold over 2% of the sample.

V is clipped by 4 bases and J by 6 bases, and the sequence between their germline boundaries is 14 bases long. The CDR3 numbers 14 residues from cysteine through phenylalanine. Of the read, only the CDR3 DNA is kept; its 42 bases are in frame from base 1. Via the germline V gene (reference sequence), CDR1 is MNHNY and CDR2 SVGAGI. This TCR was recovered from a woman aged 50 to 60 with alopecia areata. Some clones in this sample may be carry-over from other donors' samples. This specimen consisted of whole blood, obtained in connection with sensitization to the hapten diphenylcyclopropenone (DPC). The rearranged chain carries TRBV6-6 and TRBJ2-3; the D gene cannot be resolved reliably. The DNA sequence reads TGTGCCAGCAGTTTAGCCGGCCCGAGGGATACGCAGTATTTT. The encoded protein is CASSLAGPRDTQYF.